The entry that follows covers one T cell receptor (beta chain) sequence. The antigen is not known. This entry comes from a study of shared clonotypes between healthy human individuals. General observations from the study: Naive CD4 clonotypes overlapped across a few donors at approximately 5.3%. Depth of sequencing was expected to influence donor clonotype sharing. Collection of samples was limited to blood; tissue repertoires likely differ. Generally, naive subsets (rather than memory subsets) showed larger estimated richness.

The naive CD8 subset, CD45RO-negative cells positively selected for CCR7, excluded terminally differentiated effector memory CD45RA+ cells. TCRdb's table, derived via immunoSEQ multiplex PCR, lists solely in-frame clones and lacks some. The table has some 2.1 million clones, about 93% seen once; the top ten hold more than 1.5%. Trimming shortened V by 2 bases and J by 0 bases, and 10 bases separated the two germline ends. Germline loops: CDR1 GTSNPN, CDR2 SVGIG (reference sequence). This CDR3 is 15 amino acids long. The TCR was taken from a man in his late teens or twenties in good health. Some clones in this sample may be carry-over from other donors' samples. Input material: naive CD8+ T cells from PBMCs. The rearrangement uses TRBV30 and TRBJ2-2; no definite D call. Here the CDR3 DNA reads TGTGCCTGGAGTCCCACCTTGACGAACACCGGGGAGCTGTTTTTT. Its protein product is CAWSPTLTNTGELFF.